Each of the 18 T cell receptor beta chains below was sequenced from the same sample in a study of T cell responses to AZD1222 COVID-19 vaccine. The method was immunoSEQ multiplex PCR; TCRdb's version includes in-frame clones alone and lacks a portion of them. The sample carries fewer than 200,000 clones, 85% to 95% recorded once. Here the sequenced sample was peripheral blood, taken on day 0 of AZD1222 vaccination. The receptors originated from an adult in good health.

This sequence joins TRBV6-5 and TRBJ1-1; TRBD1 agrees at 7 bases. This CDR3 region has 15 residues. In germline, CDR1 is MNHEY, CDR2 SVGAGI. J was trimmed by 1 base and V by 3 bases; bases with no gene match: 5. As DNA, the CDR3 is TGTGCCAGCAGTTATCGAGAGGGGGCGAACACTGAAGCTTTCTTT. This sequence encodes CASSYREGANTEAFF.

This sequence joins TRBV12-5 and TRBJ2-2; D not resolved. The germline V gene encodes CDR1 LGHNT and CDR2 FRNRAP. V shed 4 bases and J shed 2 bases, with 8 bases lying between them. The CDR3 is 14 residues long. The CDR3 coding sequence is TGTGCTAGTGGTTCGGGCCGTAACACCGGGGAGCTGTTTTTT. This encodes CASGSGRNTGELFF.

The count of this clone is one. This chain connects TRBV6-1 to TRBJ2-3; no clear D. Germline V gives CDR1 MNHNS, CDR2 SASEGT. Trimming cost V 2 bases and J 2 bases, with 11 bases left between them. This CDR3 is built from 15 residues. In DNA, the CDR3 is TGTGCCAGCAGTGAATTGGCATCAGCCACAGATACGCAGTATTTT. It encodes CASSELASATDTQYF.

This chain's CDR3 is CASSPDRNTDTQYF. The CDR3 nucleotides read TGTGCCAGCAGTCCGGACAGAAACACAGATACGCAGTATTTT. The V gene is TRBV7-3, the J gene TRBJ2-3; D may be TRBD1 (6 bases). The V end was cut by 6 bases, the J end by 2 bases, with 12 bases between. The CDR3 loop spans 14 amino acids. The germline V gene encodes CDR1 SGHTA and CDR2 FQGTGA.

The chain combines TRBV10-2 with TRBJ2-7, with D hard to call. CDR1 WSHSY and CDR2 SAAADI come from the germline V gene. The V end was cut by 6 bases, the J end by 2 bases, with 8 bases between. The CDR3 length is 12 residues. CDR3 nucleotides: TGCGCCAGCAGGACGGTGACCTACGAGCAGTACTTC. The encoded protein is CASRTVTYEQYF.

In DNA form, the CDR3 reads TGTGCCAGCAGCTTAGACGTTAACACTGAAGCTTTCTTT. This translates into CASSLDVNTEAFF. The genes are TRBV7-9 and TRBJ1-1; D gene uncertain. This CDR3 is built from 13 residues. V was pared by 1 base and J by 2 bases, with 5 bases between. Looked up from germline, CDR1 is SEHNR and CDR2 is FQNEAQ (reference sequence).

This chain joins TRBV12-3 or TRBV12-4 and TRBJ1-1; no clear D. The CDR3 has 13 amino acids. V was shortened by 5 bases and J by 0 bases, with 7 bases between the two germline ends. CDR3 sequence: CASSRDMNTEAFF. DNA for the CDR3: TGTGCCAGCAGTAGGGATATGAACACTGAAGCTTTCTTT.

This sequence joins TRBV19 and TRBJ1-1, with D perhaps matching TRBD1 (6 bases). Trimming stripped 1 base from V and 3 bases from J, with 9 bases between. The length of the CDR3 is 14 residues. Germline values: CDR1 LNHDA, CDR2 SQIVND (reference sequence). DNA for the CDR3: TGTGCCAGTAGTATAGGGGCAGGGGACACTGAAGCTTTCTTT. Translating gives CASSIGAGDTEAFF.

CDR3 loop: CASSLGTGNYGYTF. CDR3 in DNA: TGTGCCAGCAGCTTAGGGACAGGGAACTATGGCTACACCTTC. The J gene is TRBJ1-2, the V gene TRBV7-9, with 8 bases that match TRBD1. Looked up from germline, CDR1 is SEHNR and CDR2 is FQNEAQ (reference sequence). The CDR3 has 14 residues. J lost 2 bases, V lost 1 base, and 0 bases had no gene match.

V is TRBV6-5 and J is TRBJ1-1; the D gene is possibly TRBD1 (5 bases). Between the trimmed V and J ends, which lost 4 bases and 3 bases, there was a span of 6 bases. Germline-derived CDR1 and CDR2 are MNHEY and SVGAGI. The CDR3 contains 12 residues. This CDR3 reads CASSWGDTEAFF. In DNA form, the CDR3 reads TGTGCCAGCAGTTGGGGCGACACTGAAGCTTTCTTT.

The chain joins TRBV2 to TRBJ2-3, with 8 bases lining up with TRBD2. This CDR3 region has 16 residues. The trim removed 2 bases at V and 6 bases at J, leaving 10 bases unmatched. Germline loops: CDR1 SNHLY, CDR2 FYNNEI. CDR3 DNA sequence: TGTGCCAGCAGTGAAAACGCGGGAGGCTCCGAGGATACGCAGTATTTT. This codes for CASSENAGGSEDTQYF.

The chain is built from TRBV6-1 and TRBJ2-7, with 8 positions matching TRBD2. This CDR3 has 14 amino acids. Germline loops: CDR1 MNHNS, CDR2 SASEGT. Trimming removed 3 bases from V and 4 bases from J; junction bases left unmatched: 5. The CDR3 region is CASSDTGGPYEQYF. DNA of the CDR3: TGTGCCAGCAGTGATACGGGAGGGCCTTACGAGCAGTACTTC.

CDR3 nucleotide sequence: TGTGCCAGCAGCGTGGGAGGTAGCGGACTAAACACCGGGGAGCTGTTTTTT. Translating it yields CASSVGGSGLNTGELFF. The gene calls are TRBV9 and TRBJ2-2; perhaps TRBD2 as D (6 bases). The CDR3 sequence is 17 residues long. Germline V gene sequence: CDR1 SGDLS, CDR2 YYNGEE. The V gene lost 2 bases and the J gene lost 2 bases, with 16 bases spanning the gap.

The gene calls are TRBV27 and TRBJ1-2, with 8 bases fitting TRBD1. The germline CDR1 and CDR2 sequences are MNHEY and SMNVEV (reference sequence). The CDR3 is made up of 15 amino acids. V lost 7 bases, J lost 5 bases, and 12 bases stayed unmatched. The CDR3 region has the DNA TGTGCCAGCACCCTCAGGGCAGGGGGCATGTATGGCTACACCTTC. It yields the protein CASTLRAGGMYGYTF.

The rearrangement joins TRBV6-6 to TRBJ2-5; D gene uncertain. The V and J ends lost 2 bases and 1 base respectively, with 11 bases between them. The CDR3 loop spans 15 amino acids. Germline loops: CDR1 MNHNY, CDR2 SVGAGI (reference sequence). CDR3 sequence reads: CASSYPLGLQETQYF. CDR3 bases: TGTGCCAGCAGTTACCCTTTAGGGCTCCAAGAGACCCAGTACTTC.

This clone showed up just a few times. The chain joins TRBV5-5 to TRBJ2-7; D gene unclear. CDR1 and CDR2 from the germline V gene are SGHKS and YYEKEE (reference sequence). This CDR3 comprises 12 residues. V lost 0 bases, J lost 3 bases, and 4 bases lay in between. The CDR3 nucleotides are TGTGCCAGCAGCTTGGGGGGCTACGAGCAGTACTTC. Translation: CASSLGGYEQYF.

The genes are TRBV14 and TRBJ1-2; D remains ambiguous. Germline values: CDR1 SGHDN, CDR2 FVKESK. V lost 2 bases, J lost 5 bases, and 12 bases lay in between. The CDR3 spans 14 residues. CDR3 sequence: CASSQSAQAYGYTF. The CDR3 DNA is TGTGCCAGCAGCCAATCCGCTCAGGCGTATGGCTACACCTTC.

The V and J genes are TRBV19 and TRBJ2-7; TRBD1 matches at 11 bases. This CDR3 spans 13 amino acids. The germline CDR1 and CDR2 sequences are LNHDA and SQIVND (reference sequence). The V gene end was trimmed by 9 bases and the J gene end by 4 bases; junction bases not matched to a gene: 5. The chain's CDR3 is CASGGDRGYEQYF. CDR3 DNA sequence: TGTGCCAGCGGGGGGGACAGGGGGTACGAGCAGTACTTC.